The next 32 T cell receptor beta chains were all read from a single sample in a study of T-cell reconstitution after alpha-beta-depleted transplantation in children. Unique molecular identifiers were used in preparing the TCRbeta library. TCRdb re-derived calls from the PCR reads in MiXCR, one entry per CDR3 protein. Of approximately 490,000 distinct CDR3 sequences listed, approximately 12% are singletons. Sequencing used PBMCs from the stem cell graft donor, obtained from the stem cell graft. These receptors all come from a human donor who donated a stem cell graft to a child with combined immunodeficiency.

The CDR3 region is CASSLTSGSQGDEQYF. In DNA, the CDR3 is TGCGCCAGCAGCTTGACTAGCGGGAGTCAAGGGGACGAGCAGTACTTC. This sequence joins TRBV5-1 and TRBJ2-7, with 11 nucleotides matching TRBD2. The CDR3 runs to 16 residues. Germline CDR1 reads SGHRS; CDR2 reads YFSETQ. With 1 base clipped from V and 5 bases from J, the junction kept 8 bases outside the gene matches.

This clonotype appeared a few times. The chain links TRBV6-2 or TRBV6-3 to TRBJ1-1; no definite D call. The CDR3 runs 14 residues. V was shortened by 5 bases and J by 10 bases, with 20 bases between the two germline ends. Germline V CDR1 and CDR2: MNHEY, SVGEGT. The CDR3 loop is CASSPNEAVYLAFF. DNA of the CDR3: TGTGCCAGCAGTCCGAACGAGGCTGTTTATCTAGCTTTCTTT.

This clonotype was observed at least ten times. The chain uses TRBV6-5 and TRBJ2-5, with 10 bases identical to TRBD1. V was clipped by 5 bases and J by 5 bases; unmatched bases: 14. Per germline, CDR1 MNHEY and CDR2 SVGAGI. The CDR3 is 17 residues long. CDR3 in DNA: TGTGCCAGCAGTCACCCCCCCGGGACAGGGGAGGAGGAGACCCAGTACTTC. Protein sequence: CASSHPPGTGEEETQYF.

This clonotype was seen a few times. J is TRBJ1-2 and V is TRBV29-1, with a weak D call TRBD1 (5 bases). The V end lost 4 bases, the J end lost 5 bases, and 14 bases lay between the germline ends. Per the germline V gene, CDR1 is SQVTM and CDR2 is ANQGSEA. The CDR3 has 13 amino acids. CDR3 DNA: TGCAGCGTTGCTAAGGGGCCCTCGTATGGCTACACCTTC. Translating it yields CSVAKGPSYGYTF. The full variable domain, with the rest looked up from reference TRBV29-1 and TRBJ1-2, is SAVISQKPSRDICQRGTSLTIQCQVDSQVTMMFWYRQQPGQSLTLIATANQGSEATYESGFVIDKFPISRPNLTFSTLTVSNMSPEDSSIYLCSVAKGPSYGYTFGSGTRLTVV.

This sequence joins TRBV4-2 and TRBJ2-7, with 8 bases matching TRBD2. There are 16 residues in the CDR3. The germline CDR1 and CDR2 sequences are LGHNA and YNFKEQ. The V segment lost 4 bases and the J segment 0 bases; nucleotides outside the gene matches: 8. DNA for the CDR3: TGTGCCAGCAGCCTCTCCGGGGGGGCTATCTCCTACGAGCAGTACTTC. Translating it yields CASSLSGGAISYEQYF.

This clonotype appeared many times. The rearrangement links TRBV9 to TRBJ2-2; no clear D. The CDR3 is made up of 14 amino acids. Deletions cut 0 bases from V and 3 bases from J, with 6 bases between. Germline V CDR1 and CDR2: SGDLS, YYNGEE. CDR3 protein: CASSVGGYTGELFF. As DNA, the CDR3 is TGTGCCAGCAGCGTAGGAGGTTACACCGGGGAGCTGTTTTTT.

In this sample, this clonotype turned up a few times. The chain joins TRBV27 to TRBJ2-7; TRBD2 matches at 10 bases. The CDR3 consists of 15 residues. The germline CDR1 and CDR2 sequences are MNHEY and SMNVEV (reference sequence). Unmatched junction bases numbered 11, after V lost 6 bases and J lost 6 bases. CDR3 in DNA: TGTGCCAGCAGGGACAGACTAGCGGGTGGGAGCGAGCAGTACTTC. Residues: CASRDRLAGGSEQYF.

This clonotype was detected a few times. CDR3 nucleotide sequence: TGCAGTGCACCCAGGCCGACTAGAGGGTACAATGAGCAGTTCTTC. Residues: CSAPRPTRGYNEQFF. The chain has TRBV20-1 and TRBJ2-1, with TRBD2 as a possible D gene (6 bases). CDR1 is DFQATT, CDR2 SNEGSKA, per germline (reference sequence). Trimming took off 6 bases at V and 4 bases at J, with 19 bases between the two ends. This CDR3 is built from 15 residues.

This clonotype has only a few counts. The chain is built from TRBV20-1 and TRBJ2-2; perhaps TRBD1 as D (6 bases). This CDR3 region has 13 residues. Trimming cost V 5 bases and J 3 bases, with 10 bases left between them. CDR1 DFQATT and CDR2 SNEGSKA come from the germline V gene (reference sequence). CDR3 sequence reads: CSAPGTYTGELFF. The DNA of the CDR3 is TGCAGTGCTCCGGGGACATACACCGGGGAGCTGTTTTTT.

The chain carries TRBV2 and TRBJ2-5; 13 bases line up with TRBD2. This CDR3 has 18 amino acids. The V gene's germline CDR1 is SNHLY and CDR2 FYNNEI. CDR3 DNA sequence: TGTACCTGCAGCTACCAGACTAGCGGGAGGACGTACCAAGAGACCCAGTACTTC. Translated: CTCSYQTSGRTYQETQYF.

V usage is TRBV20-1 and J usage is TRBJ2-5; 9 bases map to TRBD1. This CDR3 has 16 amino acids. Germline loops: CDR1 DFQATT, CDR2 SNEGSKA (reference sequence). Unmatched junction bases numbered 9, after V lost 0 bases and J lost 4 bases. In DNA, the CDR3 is TGCAGTGCTAGAGAGCGGACAGGGGCGAGCGGAGAGACCCAGTACTTC. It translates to CSARERTGASGETQYF.

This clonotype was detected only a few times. CDR3: CASSAGGYTEAFF. CDR3 in DNA: TGTGCCAGCAGTGCGGGCGGTTACACTGAAGCTTTCTTT. The chain uses TRBV6-1 and TRBJ1-1; D is uncertain. The CDR3 extends over 13 amino acids. Trimming pared 4 bases from V and 3 bases from J, leaving 9 bases between. Germline values: CDR1 MNHNS, CDR2 SASEGT.

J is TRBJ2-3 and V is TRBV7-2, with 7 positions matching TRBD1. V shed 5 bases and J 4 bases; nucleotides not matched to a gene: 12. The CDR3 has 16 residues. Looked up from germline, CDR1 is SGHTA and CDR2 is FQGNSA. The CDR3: CASSADRARIADTQYF. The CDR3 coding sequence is TGTGCCAGCAGCGCTGACAGGGCCCGGATCGCAGATACGCAGTATTTT.

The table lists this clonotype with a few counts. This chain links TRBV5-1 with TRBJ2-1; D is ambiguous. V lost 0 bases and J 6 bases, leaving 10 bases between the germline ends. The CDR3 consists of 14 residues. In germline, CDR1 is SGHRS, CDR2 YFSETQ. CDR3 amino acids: CASSLGADPNEQFF. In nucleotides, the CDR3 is TGCGCCAGCAGCTTGGGAGCAGACCCCAATGAGCAGTTCTTC.

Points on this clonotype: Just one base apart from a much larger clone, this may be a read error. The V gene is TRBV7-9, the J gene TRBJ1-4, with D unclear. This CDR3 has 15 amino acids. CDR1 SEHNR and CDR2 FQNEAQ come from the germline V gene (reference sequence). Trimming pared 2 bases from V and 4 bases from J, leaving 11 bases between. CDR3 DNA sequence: TGTGCCAGCAGCTTAACCGTGACGCATAATGAAAAACTGTTTTTT. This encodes CASSLTVTHNEKLFF.

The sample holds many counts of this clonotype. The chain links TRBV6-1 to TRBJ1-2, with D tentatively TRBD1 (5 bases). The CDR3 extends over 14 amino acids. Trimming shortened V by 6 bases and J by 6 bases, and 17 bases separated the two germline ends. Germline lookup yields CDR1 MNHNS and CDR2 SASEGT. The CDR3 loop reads CASRDTGFGDGYTF. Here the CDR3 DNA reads TGTGCCAGCAGAGATACAGGATTCGGAGATGGCTACACCTTC.

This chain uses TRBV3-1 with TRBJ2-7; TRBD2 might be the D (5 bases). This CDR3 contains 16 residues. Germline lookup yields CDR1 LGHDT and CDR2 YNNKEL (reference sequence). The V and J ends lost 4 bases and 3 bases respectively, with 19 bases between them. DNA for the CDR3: TGTGCCAGCAGCCCACGACTGCGCGGGCACGACTACGAGCAGTACTTC. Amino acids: CASSPRLRGHDYEQYF.

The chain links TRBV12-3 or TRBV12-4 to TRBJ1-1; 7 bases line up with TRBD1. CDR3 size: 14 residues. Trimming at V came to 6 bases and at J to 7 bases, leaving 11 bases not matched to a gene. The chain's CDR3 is CASRNRGRGFEAFF. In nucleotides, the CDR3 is TGTGCCAGCAGGAACCGCGGCAGGGGGTTTGAAGCTTTCTTT.

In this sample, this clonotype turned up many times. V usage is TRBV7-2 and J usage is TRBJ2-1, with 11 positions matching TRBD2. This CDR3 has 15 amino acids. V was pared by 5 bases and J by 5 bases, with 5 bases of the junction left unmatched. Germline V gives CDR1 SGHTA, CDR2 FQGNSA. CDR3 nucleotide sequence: TGTGCCAGCAGCAAGACTAGCGGGGAAAACAATGAGCAGTTCTTC. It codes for CASSKTSGENNEQFF.

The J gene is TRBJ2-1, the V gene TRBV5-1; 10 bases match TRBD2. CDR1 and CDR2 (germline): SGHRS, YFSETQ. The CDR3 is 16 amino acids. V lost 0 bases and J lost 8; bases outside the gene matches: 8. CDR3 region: CASSLEASGRRHEQFF. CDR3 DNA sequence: TGCGCCAGCAGCTTGGAGGCTAGCGGGAGACGGCATGAGCAGTTCTTC.

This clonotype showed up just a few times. The chain's CDR3 is CATPSGSREQFF. Written as DNA, the CDR3 is TGTGCCACCCCTAGCGGGAGCAGGGAGCAGTTCTTC. The rearrangement joins TRBV6-5 to TRBJ2-1, with TRBD2 matching over 10 bases. This CDR3 is 12 amino acids long. Germline assignment: CDR1 MNHEY and CDR2 SVGAGI. The J segment lost 10 bases and the V segment lost 10 bases, leaving 7 bases of the junction unmatched.

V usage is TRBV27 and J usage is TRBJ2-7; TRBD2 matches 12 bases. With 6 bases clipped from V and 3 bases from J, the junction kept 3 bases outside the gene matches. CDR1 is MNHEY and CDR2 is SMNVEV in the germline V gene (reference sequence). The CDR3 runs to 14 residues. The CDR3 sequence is CASRLLAGGYEQYF. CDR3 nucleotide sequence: TGTGCCAGCAGATTACTAGCGGGGGGCTACGAGCAGTACTTC.

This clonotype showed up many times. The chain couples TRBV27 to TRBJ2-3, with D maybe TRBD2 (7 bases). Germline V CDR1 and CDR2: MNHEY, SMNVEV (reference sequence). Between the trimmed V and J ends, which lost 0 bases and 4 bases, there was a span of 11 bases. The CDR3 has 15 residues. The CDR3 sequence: CASSLSAGAPDTQYF. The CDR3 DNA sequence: TGTGCCAGCAGTTTATCGGCGGGGGCCCCAGATACGCAGTATTTT.

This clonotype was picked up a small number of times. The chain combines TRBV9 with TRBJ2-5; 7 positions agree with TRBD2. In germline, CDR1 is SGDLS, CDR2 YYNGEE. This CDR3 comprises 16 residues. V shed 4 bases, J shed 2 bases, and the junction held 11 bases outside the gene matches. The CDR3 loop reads CASSTLAWGGQETQYF. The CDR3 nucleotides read TGTGCCAGCAGCACTCTGGCGTGGGGGGGGCAAGAGACCCAGTACTTC. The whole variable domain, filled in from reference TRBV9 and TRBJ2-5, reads DSGVTQTPKHLITATGQRVTLRCSPRSGDLSVYWYQQSLDQGLQFLIQYYNGEERAKGNILERFSAQQFPDLHSELNLSSLELGDSALYFCASSTLAWGGQETQYFGPGTRLLVL.

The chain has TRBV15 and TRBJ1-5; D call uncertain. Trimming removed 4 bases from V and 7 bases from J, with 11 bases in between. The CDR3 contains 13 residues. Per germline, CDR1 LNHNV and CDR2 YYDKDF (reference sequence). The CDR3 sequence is CATSNGLWQPQHF. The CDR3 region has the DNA TGTGCCACCAGCAACGGGCTATGGCAGCCCCAGCATTTT. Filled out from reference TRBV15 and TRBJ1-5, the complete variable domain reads DAMVIQNPRYQVTQFGKPVTLSCSQTLNHNVMYWYQQKSSQAPKLLFHYYDKDFNNEADTPDNFQSRRPNTSFCFLDIRSPGLGDTAMYLCATSNGLWQPQHFGDGTRLSIL.

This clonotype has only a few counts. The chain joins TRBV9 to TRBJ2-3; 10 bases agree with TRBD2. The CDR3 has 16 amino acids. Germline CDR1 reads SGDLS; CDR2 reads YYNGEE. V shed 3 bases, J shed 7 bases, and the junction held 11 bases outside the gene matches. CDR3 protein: CASSGLAGETPHTQYF. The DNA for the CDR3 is TGTGCCAGCAGCGGGCTAGCGGGAGAAACCCCCCATACGCAGTATTTT. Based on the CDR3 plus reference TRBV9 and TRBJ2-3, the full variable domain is DSGVTQTPKHLITATGQRVTLRCSPRSGDLSVYWYQQSLDQGLQFLIQYYNGEERAKGNILERFSAQQFPDLHSELNLSSLELGDSALYFCASSGLAGETPHTQYFGPGTRLTVL.

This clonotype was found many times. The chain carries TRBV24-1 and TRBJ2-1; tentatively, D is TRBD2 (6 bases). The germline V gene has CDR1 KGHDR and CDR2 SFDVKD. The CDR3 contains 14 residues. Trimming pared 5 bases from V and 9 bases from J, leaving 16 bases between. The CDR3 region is CATSGAGSSGEQFF. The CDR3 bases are TGTGCCACCAGTGGTGCCGGGAGTTCCGGTGAGCAGTTCTTC.

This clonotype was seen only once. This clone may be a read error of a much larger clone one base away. DNA of the CDR3: TGCGGCGACCCCGGGACTAGGGTGGAGACCCAGTACTTC. It codes for CGDPGTRVETQYF. The chain links TRBV29-1 to TRBJ2-5; 8 nucleotides line up with TRBD2. Germline loops: CDR1 SQVTM, CDR2 ANQGSEA. There are 13 residues in the CDR3.

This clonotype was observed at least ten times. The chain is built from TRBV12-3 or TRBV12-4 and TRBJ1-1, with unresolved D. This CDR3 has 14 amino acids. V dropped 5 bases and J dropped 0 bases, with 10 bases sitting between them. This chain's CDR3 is CASSPENMNTEAFF. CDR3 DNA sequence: TGTGCCAGCAGTCCAGAGAACATGAACACTGAAGCTTTCTTT.

The CDR3 loop is CASSLWGWETQYF. In DNA form, the CDR3 reads TGTGCCAGCAGCTTGTGGGGATGGGAGACCCAGTACTTC. The V call is TRBV5-5, the J call TRBJ2-5; D is undetermined. Between the trimmed V and J ends, which lost 1 base and 5 bases, there was a span of 9 bases. This CDR3 has 13 amino acids. Germline CDR1 and CDR2: SGHKS and YYEKEE (reference sequence).

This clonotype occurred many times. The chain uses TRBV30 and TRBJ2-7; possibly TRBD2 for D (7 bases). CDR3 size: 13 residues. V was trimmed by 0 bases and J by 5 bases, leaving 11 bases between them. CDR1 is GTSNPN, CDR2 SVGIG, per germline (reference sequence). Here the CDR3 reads CAWSVRGPDEQYF. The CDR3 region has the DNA TGTGCCTGGAGTGTGCGGGGGCCCGACGAGCAGTACTTC.

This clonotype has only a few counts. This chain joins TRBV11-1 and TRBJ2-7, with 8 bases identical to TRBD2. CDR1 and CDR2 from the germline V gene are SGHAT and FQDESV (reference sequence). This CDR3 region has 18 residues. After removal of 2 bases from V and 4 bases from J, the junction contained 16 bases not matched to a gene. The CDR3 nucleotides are TGTGCCAGCAGCTTATCCCCACTAGCGGAAACACACCCATACGAGCAGTACTTC. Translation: CASSLSPLAETHPYEQYF. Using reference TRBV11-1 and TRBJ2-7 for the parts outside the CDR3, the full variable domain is EAEVAQSPRYKITEKSQAVAFWCDPISGHATLYWYRQILGQGPELLVQFQDESVVDDSQLPKDRFSAERLKGVDSTLKIQPAELGDSAMYLCASSLSPLAETHPYEQYFGPGTRLTVT.